This T cell receptor (beta chain) emerged from a study of neurological immune-mediated disorders. By 5'RACE with 10-nucleotide random UMIs, the cDNA was made. From 15-18 subjects, every sequencing run obtained over 160 million TCR-beta sequences. One entry per CDR3 protein results from TCRdb running MiXCR on the 5' RACE reads. The sample includes fewer than 25,000 distinct CDR3 sequences, around an eighth of them seen just once. The sequenced sample consisted of PBMCs. The TCR comes from a woman aged 60-75 years with HTLV-1-associated myelopathy (HAM/TSP).

DNA for the CDR3: TGTGCCTCCCAGGGGCTCCGGGGGGGCCCGGCGGATACGCAGTATTTT. Translated, it gives CASQGLRGGPADTQYF. The V and J genes are TRBV24-1 and TRBJ2-3; 8 nucleotides line up with TRBD2. CDR1 and CDR2 from the germline V gene are KGHDR and SFDVKD. The CDR3 loop spans 16 amino acids. V lost 12 bases, J lost 6 bases, and 19 bases stayed unmatched.